One sample yielded the 6 T cell receptor beta chains listed below, sequenced in a study of metastatic and nonmetastatic thyroid tumors. Thyroid surgery took place with no prior treatment in any patient. TCRdb reanalyzed the PCR reads with MiXCR. This table holds some 64,000 clones, approximately 4% found once. The specimen was blood. The receptors originated from a female donor with papillary thyroid cancer or a benign thyroid nodule (not recorded which). Some clones in this sample may be carry-over from other donors' samples.

This clone was recorded at least ten times. V is TRBV4-2 and J is TRBJ1-3, with D possibly TRBD1 on 5 matching bases. Trimming shortened V by 3 bases and J by 1 base, and 13 bases separated the two germline ends. Germline loops: CDR1 LGHNA, CDR2 YNFKEQ. The CDR3 spans 16 residues. The CDR3 bases are TGTGCCAGCAGCCATGGGTCGGCAGGGTCTGGAAACACCATATATTTT. Translated: CASSHGSAGSGNTIYF.

The sample holds a few counts of this clone. A much more abundant neighbour one base away suggests this may be a read error. The chain is built from TRBV4-1 and TRBJ2-7, with 10 bases lining up with TRBD2. The CDR3 consists of 17 residues. Germline V gene lookup returns CDR1 MGHRA and CDR2 YSYEKL. CDR3 residues: CASSQDRAGGPSGEQYF. The CDR3 DNA follows: TGTGCCAGCAGCCAAGATAGAGCGGGAGGGCCCTCAGGGGAGCAGTACTTC.

This clone was seen many times. J is TRBJ2-7 and V is TRBV28; D unclear. The CDR3 loop spans 13 amino acids. Germline V gives CDR1 MDHEN, CDR2 SYDVKM. CDR3 amino acids: CGSRPGLSLEQYF. Written as DNA, the CDR3 is TGTGGTTCCCGCCCGGGCCTCAGTCTCGAGCAGTACTTC. The full variable domain, its missing parts supplied by reference TRBV28 and TRBJ2-7, is DVKVTQSSRYLVKRTGEKVFLECVQDMDHENMFWYRQDPGLGLRLIYFSYDVKMKEKGDIPEGYSVSREKKERFSLILESASTNQTSMYLCGSRPGLSLEQYFGPGTRLTVT.

This clone was detected ten times or more. This rearrangement joins TRBV6-1 to TRBJ1-6, with D perhaps TRBD1 (5 bases). Trimming shortened V by 7 bases and J by 7 bases, and 14 bases separated the two germline ends. The CDR3 loop spans 14 amino acids. Germline V CDR1 and CDR2: MNHNS, SASEGT. The DNA of the CDR3 is TGTGCCAGCATCAGGGTTGGGGGGAATTCACCCCTCCACTTT. This gives the protein CASIRVGGNSPLHF.

Many counts were recorded for this clone. The V gene is TRBV3-1, the J gene TRBJ2-5; perhaps TRBD1 as D (6 bases). This CDR3 contains 16 residues. Trimming left V 1 base short and J 5 bases short, with 17 bases between. Germline CDR1 LGHDT, CDR2 YNNKEL (reference sequence). The CDR3 region is CASSQVGVRGRETQYF. CDR3 sequence (DNA): TGTGCCAGCAGCCAAGTCGGGGTCAGGGGCCGGGAGACCCAGTACTTC.

This clone has a count of ten or more. V and J are TRBV7-9 and TRBJ1-2, with 8 bases identical to TRBD1. This CDR3 is 18 amino acids long. The germline V gene has CDR1 SEHNR and CDR2 FQNEAQ (reference sequence). The V and J ends lost 5 bases and 6 bases, in that order; junction bases with no gene match: 20. This CDR3 is CASSPYRRGGTGFDGYTF. The CDR3 coding sequence is TGTGCCAGCAGCCCATACCGCAGGGGAGGGACAGGTTTCGATGGCTACACCTTC.